This T cell receptor (beta chain) was retrieved from a study of T cells after posttransplantation cyclophosphamide. This clone has just a few counts. The table came from immunoSEQ multiplex PCR; TCRdb's copy has only in-frame clones and leaves some out. The sample is made up of some 37,000 clones, none counted only once. The ends were cut back, 1 base at V and 4 bases at J, with 6 bases in the middle. The length of the CDR3 is 13 residues. Looked up from germline, CDR1 is LNHNV and CDR2 is YYDKDF (reference sequence). This sequence joins TRBV15 and TRBJ2-3; D is unresolved. Material: PBMCs. The sequence derives from a girl aged 10 to 17 in good health, CMV-negative, and a related stem cell transplant donor. The CDR3 protein is CATSRAPSDTQYF. In DNA, the CDR3 is TGTGCCACCAGCAGAGCTCCTTCAGATACGCAGTATTTT.